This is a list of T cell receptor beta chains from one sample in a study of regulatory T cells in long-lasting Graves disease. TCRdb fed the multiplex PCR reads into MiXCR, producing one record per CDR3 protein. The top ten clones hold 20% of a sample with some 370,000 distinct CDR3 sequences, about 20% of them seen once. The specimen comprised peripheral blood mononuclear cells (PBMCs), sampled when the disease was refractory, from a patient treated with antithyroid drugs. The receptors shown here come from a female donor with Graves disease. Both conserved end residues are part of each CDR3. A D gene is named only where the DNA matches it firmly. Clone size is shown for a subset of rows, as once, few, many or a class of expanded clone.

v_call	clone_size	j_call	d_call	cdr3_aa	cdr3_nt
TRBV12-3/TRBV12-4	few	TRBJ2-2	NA	CASTHQVGVPTGELFF	TGTGCCAGCACCCACCAGGTGGGAGTACCCACCGGGGAGCTGTTTTTT
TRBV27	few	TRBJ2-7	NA	CASSLKGLTLSEQYF	TGTGCCAGCAGTTTAAAGGGACTTACCCTAAGCGAGCAGTACTTC
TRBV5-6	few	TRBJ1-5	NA	CASSLGGGSSNQPQHF	TGTGCCAGCAGCTTGGGGGGCGGAAGTAGCAATCAGCCCCAGCATTTT
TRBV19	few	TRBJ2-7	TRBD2	CASRPTSGSISYEQYF	TGTGCCAGTAGGCCGACTAGCGGGTCAATCTCCTACGAGCAGTACTTC
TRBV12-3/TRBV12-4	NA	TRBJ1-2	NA	CASSSRGGVSGYTF	TGTGCCAGCAGCTCCCGCGGGGGCGTTAGTGGCTACACCTTC
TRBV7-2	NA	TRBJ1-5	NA	CASSLTHMAPQHF	TGTGCCAGCAGCTTAACCCACATGGCGCCCCAGCATTTT
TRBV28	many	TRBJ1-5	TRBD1	CASSLGGQLHQPQHF	TGTGCCAGCAGTTTAGGGGGACAGCTCCATCAGCCCCAGCATTTT
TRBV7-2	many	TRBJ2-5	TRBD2	CASSPGTSGYQETQYF	TGTGCCAGCAGCCCCGGGACTAGCGGCTACCAAGAGACCCAGTACTTC
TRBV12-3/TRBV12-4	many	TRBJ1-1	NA	CASSLGPGDTEAFF	TGTGCCAGCAGTTTAGGGCCGGGGGACACTGAAGCTTTCTTT
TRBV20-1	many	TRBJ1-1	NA	CSAPLGNTEAFF	TGCAGTGCTCCTCTGGGGAACACTGAAGCTTTCTTT
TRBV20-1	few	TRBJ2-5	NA	CSAKGGPETQYF	TGCAGTGCAAAGGGGGGGCCAGAGACCCAGTACTTC
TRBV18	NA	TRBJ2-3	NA	CASSASTDTQYF	TGTGCCAGCTCAGCTTCCACAGATACGCAGTATTTT
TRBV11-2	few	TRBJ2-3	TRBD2	CASSHGTSGYTDTQYF	TGTGCCAGCAGCCACGGGACTAGCGGGTACACAGATACGCAGTATTTT
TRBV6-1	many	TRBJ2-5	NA	CASNVDSSSWETQYF	TGTGCCAGCAATGTGGACAGCTCATCGTGGGAGACCCAGTACTTC
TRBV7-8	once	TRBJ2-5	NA	CASSLDKVETQYF	TGTGCCAGCAGCTTAGACAAGGTGGAGACCCAGTACTTC
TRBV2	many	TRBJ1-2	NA	CASSESRLLAGGYTF	TGTGCCAGCAGTGAAAGTCGTCTTCTCGCAGGTGGCTACACCTTC
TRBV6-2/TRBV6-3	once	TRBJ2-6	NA	CASSHTSPGANVLTF	TGTGCCAGCAGCCATACTAGTCCTGGGGCCAACGTCCTGACTTTC
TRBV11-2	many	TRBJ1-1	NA	CASSLGGSMNTEAFF	TGTGCCAGCAGCTTAGGGGGTAGCATGAACACTGAAGCTTTCTTT
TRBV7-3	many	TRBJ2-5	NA	CASRDSGSQTQYF	TGTGCCAGCAGGGACAGCGGATCGCAGACCCAGTACTTC
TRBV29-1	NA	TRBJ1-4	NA	CSVVAPNEKLFF	TGCAGCGTTGTTGCGCCTAATGAAAAACTGTTTTTT
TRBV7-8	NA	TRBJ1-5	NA	CASSLEGRVNQPQHF	TGTGCCAGCAGCTTAGAAGGGAGGGTCAATCAGCCCCAGCATTTT
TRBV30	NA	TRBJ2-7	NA	CAWSSLILYEQYF	TGTGCCTGGAGTAGTCTAATTCTCTACGAGCAGTACTTC
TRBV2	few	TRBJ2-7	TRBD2	CASSQDGVAGDPYEQYF	TGCGCCAGCAGCCAAGATGGGGTAGCGGGAGACCCCTACGAGCAGTACTTC
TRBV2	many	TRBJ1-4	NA	CAARRDNEKLFF	TGTGCCGCTCGCCGAGATAATGAAAAACTGTTTTTT
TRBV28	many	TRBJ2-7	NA	CASSPISQVYEQYF	TGTGCCAGCAGTCCAATCTCACAGGTCTACGAGCAGTACTTC
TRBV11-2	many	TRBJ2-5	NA	CASSLNLDRQETQYF	TGTGCCAGCAGCTTAAACCTCGACAGACAAGAGACCCAGTACTTC
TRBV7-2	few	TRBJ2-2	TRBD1	CASSLGGDRGVGTGELFF	TGTGCCAGCAGCTTAGGGGGGGACAGGGGAGTTGGCACCGGGGAGCTGTTTTTT
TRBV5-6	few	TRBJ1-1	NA	CASSTLPGHQLNTEAFF	TGTGCCAGCAGCACGCTCCCGGGACATCAATTGAACACTGAAGCTTTCTTT